The 29 T cell receptor beta chains below were found in one sample sequenced in a study of blood T cell repertoires in COVID-19. The method was immunoSEQ multiplex PCR; TCRdb's version includes in-frame clones alone and lacks a portion of them. The repertoire consists of 650,000 to 800,000 clones, with around 89% occurring once and the leading ten covering under 0.3%. Sequenced: peripheral blood. The receptor set was obtained from a woman between 18 and 30 years old with acute or convalescent COVID-19.

The chain uses TRBV3-1 (or the pseudogene TRBV3-2) and TRBJ1-1; D is unclear. V lost 3 bases and J lost 10, with 15 bases in between. CDR1 LGHDT and CDR2 YNNKEL come from the germline V gene (reference sequence). The CDR3 covers 13 residues. The chain's CDR3 is CASSHIGRERAFF. CDR3 DNA sequence: TGTGCCAGCAGCCATATTGGGAGGGAGAGAGCTTTCTTT.

The chain combines TRBV7-2 with TRBJ1-6, with 7 bases lining up with TRBD1. The CDR3 runs to 15 residues. Germline lookup yields CDR1 SGHTA and CDR2 FQGNSA. The trim removed 5 bases at V and 9 bases at J, leaving 10 bases unmatched. The CDR3 loop is CASSTRTGNGSPLHF. The DNA for the CDR3 is TGTGCCAGCAGCACCCGGACAGGCAACGGTTCACCCCTCCACTTT.

The V and J genes are TRBV6-5 and TRBJ1-1; 7 nucleotides line up with TRBD1. CDR3 length: 14 residues. Per germline, CDR1 MNHEY and CDR2 SVGAGI. V trimming: 6 bases; J trimming: 4 bases; junction bases outside the gene matches: 8. The CDR3 is CASRDTQGVTEAFF. In DNA form, the CDR3 reads TGTGCCAGCAGAGACACGCAGGGGGTCACTGAAGCTTTCTTT.

This rearrangement joins TRBV6-2 or TRBV6-3 to TRBJ1-1, with a weak D call TRBD1 (6 bases). CDR1 and CDR2 (germline): MNHEY, SVGEGT. Trimming removed 5 bases at V and 3 bases at J, with 16 bases between. The CDR3 loop spans 15 amino acids. The CDR3 reads CASSHYRAADTEAFF. The CDR3 DNA reads TGTGCCAGCAGTCACTACAGGGCGGCGGACACTGAAGCTTTCTTT.

The chain carries TRBV5-5 and TRBJ1-2; D perhaps matches TRBD1 (5 bases). The CDR3 totals 13 residues. Germline V gives CDR1 SGHKS, CDR2 YYEKEE (reference sequence). The V gene lost 5 bases and the J gene lost 1 base, with 9 bases spanning the gap. The CDR3 DNA follows: TGTGCCAGCAGTCCCGACAGTAACTATGGCTACACCTTC. Amino acid sequence: CASSPDSNYGYTF.

V gene TRBV6-1 combines with J gene TRBJ2-3, with D unclear. This CDR3 is 14 amino acids long. V was cut by 2 bases and J by 6 bases, with 12 bases left in between. The germline V gene encodes CDR1 MNHNS and CDR2 SASEGT. The chain's CDR3 is CASSELGNDDTQYF. CDR3 coding DNA: TGTGCCAGCAGTGAACTAGGAAACGACGATACGCAGTATTTT.

For the CDR3, the DNA is TGTGCCAGCAGTTTCAGCCAGGGACTCTATGGCTACACCTTC. Protein: CASSFSQGLYGYTF. The V call is TRBV6-2 or TRBV6-3, the J call TRBJ1-2, with a weak D call TRBD1 (5 bases). The germline V gene has CDR1 MNHEY and CDR2 SVGEGT. The ends were cut back, 4 bases at V and 4 bases at J, with 13 bases in the middle. The CDR3 covers 14 residues.

The rearrangement uses TRBV12-5 and TRBJ1-1; 8 bases map to TRBD1. CDR1 and CDR2 (germline): LGHNT, FRNRAP. CDR3 size: 15 residues. V lost 6 bases, J lost 4 bases, and 10 bases stayed unmatched. The CDR3, as DNA: TGTGCTAGTGGACTTAGGACAGGGTTAACCACTGAAGCTTTCTTT. Residues: CASGLRTGLTTEAFF.

The chain carries TRBV4-3 and TRBJ2-7; 9 positions agree with TRBD1. This CDR3 contains 15 residues. Germline assignment: CDR1 LGHNA and CDR2 YSLEER. Unmatched junction bases numbered 4, after V lost 2 bases and J lost 2 bases. CDR3 nucleotides: TGCGCCAGCAGCCAAAGGAGACAGGGGGCCTACGAGCAGTACTTC. It codes for CASSQRRQGAYEQYF.

The chain is built from TRBV29-1 and TRBJ2-7; possible D gene TRBD2, 7 bases. This CDR3 region has 16 residues. The V end was cut by 1 base, the J end by 2 bases, with 18 bases between. CDR1 is SQVTM, CDR2 ANQGSEA, per germline. CDR3 region: CSVEGGGGDLPYEQYF. CDR3 bases: TGCAGCGTTGAAGGAGGGGGGGGTGACCTTCCCTACGAGCAGTACTTC.

The CDR3 DNA follows: TGTGCCAGCAGCTTTGCAGGAAACATGAACACTGAAGCTTTCTTT. Its translation: CASSFAGNMNTEAFF. This chain uses TRBV7-2 with TRBJ1-1; D is ambiguous. CDR1 is SGHTA and CDR2 is FQGNSA in the germline V gene. The CDR3 spans 15 residues. The V and J ends lost 3 bases and 0 bases respectively, with 11 bases between them.

V and J are TRBV30 and TRBJ1-6, with D perhaps TRBD1 (5 bases). Trimming took 5 bases from V and 9 from J, leaving 11 bases between them. The CDR3 extends over 12 amino acids. Germline loops: CDR1 GTSNPN, CDR2 SVGIG (reference sequence). CDR3 nucleotide sequence: TGTGCCTGGGGCAGGGTCGGTTCACCCCTCCACTTT. It yields the protein CAWGRVGSPLHF.

This rearrangement joins TRBV9 to TRBJ2-3; a weak D match, TRBD2 (7 bases). This CDR3 is built from 14 residues. CDR1 and CDR2 from the germline V gene are SGDLS and YYNGEE. Trimming shortened V by 3 bases and J by 6 bases, and 14 bases separated the two germline ends. The CDR3 coding sequence is TGTGCCAGCAGCGCCGGGGGGCTAGGGGATACGCAGTATTTT. Its protein product is CASSAGGLGDTQYF.

For this clone: The identical CDR3 is also encoded by other nucleotide sequences in the sample. The chain uses TRBV30 and TRBJ1-1, with no clear D. The ends were cut back, 0 bases at V and 0 bases at J, with 8 bases in the middle. Germline-derived CDR1 and CDR2 are GTSNPN and SVGIG (reference sequence). The CDR3 spans 14 residues. The CDR3 is CAWSVPGMNTEAFF. In DNA, the CDR3 is TGTGCCTGGAGTGTACCAGGAATGAACACTGAAGCTTTCTTT.

The rearrangement links TRBV6-4 to TRBJ2-2; 7 bases line up with TRBD1. Losses at the gene ends were 0 bases for V and 5 bases for J; bases not matched to a gene: 6. CDR1 and CDR2 from the germline V gene are MRHNA and SNTAGT. This CDR3 contains 16 residues. CDR3 loop: CASSDSGQRSTGELFF. Written as DNA, the CDR3 is TGTGCCAGCAGTGACTCGGGACAGAGGTCTACCGGGGAGCTGTTTTTT.

This clone was seen once. As DNA, the CDR3 is TGTGCCAGCAGCTTGGGGGGACAGGGAGGCACTGAAGCTTTCTTT. Its translation: CASSLGGQGGTEAFF. The genes are TRBV5-6 and TRBJ1-1, with 9 bases aligning to TRBD1. The J segment lost 4 bases and the V segment lost 0 bases, leaving 4 bases of the junction unmatched. The CDR3 runs 15 residues. Germline V gene lookup returns CDR1 SGHDT and CDR2 YYEEEE.

The chain has TRBV5-6 and TRBJ1-2; TRBD1 might be the D (5 bases). The V gene lost 4 bases and the J gene lost 5 bases, with 18 bases spanning the gap. CDR1 is SGHDT, CDR2 YYEEEE, per germline. The CDR3 consists of 15 residues. The CDR3 protein is CASSPDGGERYGYTF. The CDR3, as DNA: TGTGCCAGCAGCCCGGACGGGGGGGAAAGGTATGGCTACACCTTC.

This clone was counted once. V is TRBV6-2 or TRBV6-3 and J is TRBJ2-4, with 8 bases matching TRBD2. Trimming removed 1 base from V and 2 bases from J; junction bases left unmatched: 7. Germline values: CDR1 MNHEY, CDR2 SVGEGT. The CDR3 runs 17 residues. CDR3 in DNA: TGTGCCAGCAGTTACTTGCGGGGGGAGGGATCCAAAAACATTCAGTACTTC. Translation: CASSYLRGEGSKNIQYF.

A single count supports this clone. This chain links TRBV5-8 with TRBJ2-3; TRBD1 matches at 7 bases. Per the germline V gene, CDR1 is SGHTS and CDR2 is YDEGEE. J was trimmed by 1 base and V by 5 bases; bases with no gene match: 7. The CDR3 is made up of 15 amino acids. The CDR3 bases are TGTGCCAGCAGGACAGCAGGGGGAGGCACAGATACGCAGTATTTT. Protein: CASRTAGGGTDTQYF.

The rearrangement links TRBV24-1 to TRBJ1-1; TRBD1 matches at 8 bases. V dropped 6 bases and J dropped 4; count of bases not matched to a gene: 3. The CDR3 sequence is 13 residues long. Germline V gene sequence: CDR1 KGHDR, CDR2 SFDVKD. CDR3 sequence reads: CATSFTGGTEAFF. For the CDR3, the DNA is TGTGCCACCAGTTTTACAGGGGGCACTGAAGCTTTCTTT.

The genes are TRBV4-1 and TRBJ1-4; D ambiguous. Deletions cut 2 bases from V and 5 bases from J, with 6 bases between. The CDR3 length is 13 residues. The germline gives CDR1 MGHRA, CDR2 YSYEKL. CDR3 bases: TGCGCCAGCAGCCAACACTCGAATGAAAAACTGTTTTTT. It is translated as CASSQHSNEKLFF.

The chain employs TRBV5-1 and TRBJ2-7; a possible D gene is TRBD1 (5 bases). V was pared by 4 bases and J by 0 bases, with 17 bases between. CDR1 is SGHRS and CDR2 is YFSETQ in the germline V gene. This CDR3 is built from 16 residues. CDR3 DNA: TGCGCCAGCAGCAAGACCGGACACCTCAGCTCCTACGAGCAGTACTTC. Translating it yields CASSKTGHLSSYEQYF.

The gene calls are TRBV7-8 and TRBJ1-4, with TRBD1 matching over 8 bases. From germline, CDR1 is SGHVS and CDR2 FQNEAQ. V shed 5 bases, J shed 8 bases, and the junction held 7 bases outside the gene matches. The CDR3 totals 14 residues. The CDR3 nucleotides are TGTGCCAGCAGCAAAAGGACAGGGCAGGAAAAACTGTTTTTT. Protein product: CASSKRTGQEKLFF.

This chain joins TRBV10-3 and TRBJ2-3, with a tentative D call TRBD2 (5 bases). Per germline, CDR1 ENHRY and CDR2 SYGVKD. The V and J ends lost 4 bases and 0 bases respectively, with 11 bases between them. The CDR3 sequence is 15 residues long. DNA for the CDR3: TGTGCCATCAGTGGGGGAGCTACTAGCACAGATACGCAGTATTTT. This gives the protein CAISGGATSTDTQYF.

The rearrangement joins TRBV9 to TRBJ1-2, with D possibly TRBD1 on 5 matching bases. The CDR3 totals 16 residues. V dropped 5 bases and J dropped 3 bases, with 20 bases sitting between them. CDR1 and CDR2 (germline): SGDLS, YYNGEE. The CDR3 nucleotides read TGTGCCAGCAGTCTGGGGCGGGAGACAACCGACTATGGCTACACCTTC. Translation gives CASSLGRETTDYGYTF.

The chain carries TRBV28 and TRBJ1-5, with TRBD1 as a possible D gene (5 bases). CDR3 size: 14 residues. V was clipped by 3 bases and J by 2 bases, with 8 bases between them. In germline, CDR1 is MDHEN, CDR2 SYDVKM. CDR3 DNA: TGTGCCAGCAGTTTCCAAGGGGGCAATCAGCCCCAGCATTTT. Translation: CASSFQGGNQPQHF.

The chain combines TRBV5-1 with TRBJ2-5; TRBD1 aligns across 9 bases. Germline CDR1 SGHRS, CDR2 YFSETQ. Germline trimming cut 5 bases from V and 2 bases from J; bases unmatched to any gene: 7. This CDR3 is 15 amino acids long. CDR3 amino acids: CASSDPGQGQETQYF. For the CDR3, the DNA is TGCGCCAGCAGTGACCCGGGACAGGGACAAGAGACCCAGTACTTC.

This chain connects TRBV21-1 to TRBJ2-7; the D segment call TRBD2 is taken from the table without a DNA check. TRBV21-1 is a pseudogene. This CDR3 is 15 amino acids long. The CDR3: CASINWSYSSYEQYF. As DNA, the CDR3 is TGTGCCAGCATTAATTGGTCCTATAGCTCCTACGAGCAGTACTTC.

The gene calls are TRBV30 and TRBJ1-5; D is unclear. The V gene lost 5 bases and the J gene lost 5 bases, with 28 bases spanning the gap. The CDR3 extends over 18 amino acids. Germline V CDR1 and CDR2: GTSNPN, SVGIG (reference sequence). The CDR3, as DNA: TGTGCCTGGGGTCCCAAGTACCCGGGATCGGCGGACGATCAGCCCCAGCATTTT. The encoded protein is CAWGPKYPGSADDQPQHF.